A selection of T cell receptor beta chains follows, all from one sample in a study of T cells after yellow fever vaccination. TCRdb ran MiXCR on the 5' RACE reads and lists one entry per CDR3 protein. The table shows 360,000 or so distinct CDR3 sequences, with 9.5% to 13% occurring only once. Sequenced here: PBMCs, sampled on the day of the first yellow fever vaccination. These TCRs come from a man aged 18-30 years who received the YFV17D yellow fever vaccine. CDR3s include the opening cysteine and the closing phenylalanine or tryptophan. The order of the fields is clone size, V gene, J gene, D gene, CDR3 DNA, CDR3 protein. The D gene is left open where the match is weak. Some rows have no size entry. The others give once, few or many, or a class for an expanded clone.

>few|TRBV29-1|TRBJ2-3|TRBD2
TGCAGCGTTGAAGGTTCTAGCGGGGGGTACGATACGCAGTATTTT
CSVEGSSGGYDTQYF
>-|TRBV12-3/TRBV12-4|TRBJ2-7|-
TGTGCCAGCAGCCCAGGGGCGATGGGGCTATCCTACGAGCAGTACTTC
CASSPGAMGLSYEQYF
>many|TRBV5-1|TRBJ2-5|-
TGCGCCAGCAGCTTGGCCAGTCGGGGCGCTCTGGAGACCCAGTACTTC
CASSLASRGALETQYF
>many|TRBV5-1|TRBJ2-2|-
TGCGCCAGCAGCTTGGATCAACGCGCCGGGGAGCTGTTTTTT
CASSLDQRAGELFF
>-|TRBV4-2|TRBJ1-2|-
TGTGCCAGCAGCCAAGCCGCAGAGTCTGAGGGGCGCGGAGGCTACACCTTC
CASSQAAESEGRGGYTF
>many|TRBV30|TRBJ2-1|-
TGTGCCTGGAGTGATTCGGGTGAGCAGTTCTTC
CAWSDSGEQFF
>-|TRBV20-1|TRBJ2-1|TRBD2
TGCAGTGCGGAATTAGCGGGGACCTACAATGAGCAGTTCTTC
CSAELAGTYNEQFF
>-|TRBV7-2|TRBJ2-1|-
TGTGCCAGCAGCCCCTCCGGGTCCAGAGGCAATGAGCAGTTCTTC
CASSPSGSRGNEQFF
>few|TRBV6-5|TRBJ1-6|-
TGTGCCAGCAGCTACTCGGCAAGGAGGCCCTATAATTCACCCCTCCACTTT
CASSYSARRPYNSPLHF
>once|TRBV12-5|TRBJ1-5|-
TGTGCTAGTGGGGGGGCAGGGATCCCCAATCAGCCCCAGCATTTT
CASGGAGIPNQPQHF
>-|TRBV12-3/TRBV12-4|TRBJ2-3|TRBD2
TGTGCCAGCAGTTTACCACAGCGGGGGGGCACAGATACGCAGTATTTT
CASSLPQRGGTDTQYF
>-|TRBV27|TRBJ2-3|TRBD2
TGTGCCAGCAGTTTCCGACTAGCGGGGGTCACAGATACGCAGTATTTT
CASSFRLAGVTDTQYF